The 27 T cell receptor beta chains given below trace back to one sample, sequenced in a study of blood T cell repertoires in COVID-19. The data were produced by immunoSEQ multiplex PCR, yet TCRdb's version contains in-frame clones alone and is incomplete. Among about 250,000 clones listed, approximately 90% were seen once. The specimen was PBMCs or T cells enriched from blood (not recorded which). Every receptor here comes from a man aged 40-50 years who had recovered from COVID-19.

The chain combines TRBV14 with TRBJ1-4; D possibly corresponds to TRBD1 (6 bases). V lost 2 bases and J lost 7, with 17 bases in between. Per the germline V gene, CDR1 is SGHDN and CDR2 is FVKESK. CDR3 length equals 16 residues. CDR3: CASSQRGKGDREKLFF. DNA for the CDR3: TGTGCCAGCAGCCAAAGGGGAAAGGGGGATCGTGAAAAACTGTTTTTT.

The rearrangement links TRBV19 to TRBJ1-2; D not certain. With 10 bases removed from V and 8 bases from J, the gap between germline ends came to 8 bases. The CDR3 sequence is 9 residues long. From germline, CDR1 is LNHDA and CDR2 SQIVND (reference sequence). The CDR3 protein is CATTRGYTF. The CDR3 DNA reads as TGTGCCACGACGCGGGGCTACACCTTC.

This chain joins TRBV7-2 and TRBJ1-1; TRBD1 might be the D (5 bases). With 0 bases removed from V and 5 bases from J, the gap between germline ends came to 13 bases. The CDR3 has 15 residues. CDR1 SGHTA and CDR2 FQGNSA come from the germline V gene. CDR3 protein: CASSLAPGLGTEAFF. Written as DNA, the CDR3 is TGTGCCAGCAGCTTAGCCCCAGGGCTCGGGACTGAAGCTTTCTTT.

This clone was seen more than once but under ten times. This sequence joins TRBV9 and TRBJ2-2, with 8 bases lining up with TRBD1. Germline V gene data show CDR1 as SGDLS and CDR2 as YYNGEE. J was trimmed by 7 bases and V by 1 base; bases with no gene match: 3. The CDR3 totals 14 residues. In nucleotides, the CDR3 is TGTGCCAGCAGCGTACAGGGGGCCGGCGGGGAGCTGTTTTTT. This sequence encodes CASSVQGAGGELFF.

The J gene is TRBJ1-5, the V gene TRBV7-3; D is ambiguous. In germline, CDR1 is SGHTA, CDR2 FQGTGA. The CDR3 spans 13 residues. V lost 5 bases and J lost 5, with 10 bases in between. CDR3 coding DNA: TGTGCCAGCAGCCGCGGGGTTTATCAGCCCCAGCATTTT. This translates into CASSRGVYQPQHF.

The sample holds a few counts of this clone. The sample holds other DNA sequences that translate to the same CDR3. CDR3 DNA: TGTGCCAGCAGCGTAGCTAGCGGGAGCTACGAGCAGTACTTC. Protein sequence: CASSVASGSYEQYF. The chain links TRBV9 to TRBJ2-7, with TRBD2 identical over 10 bases. Germline lookup yields CDR1 SGDLS and CDR2 YYNGEE. V lost 0 bases, J lost 3 bases, and 0 bases stayed unmatched. This CDR3 region has 14 residues.

This rearrangement joins TRBV24-1 to TRBJ2-1, with 14 bases fitting TRBD2. The length of the CDR3 is 23 residues. Germline lookup yields CDR1 KGHDR and CDR2 SFDVKD. After removal of 3 bases from V and 2 bases from J, the junction contained 20 bases not matched to a gene. The CDR3 spells CATSDAGTGGTSGSGRAYNEQFF. Here the CDR3 DNA reads TGTGCCACCAGTGATGCAGGGACAGGGGGGACTAGCGGGAGCGGTCGGGCCTACAATGAGCAGTTCTTC.

The chain employs TRBV7-3 and TRBJ2-5, with D perhaps TRBD2 (6 bases). Per the germline V gene, CDR1 is SGHTA and CDR2 is FQGTGA. The CDR3 sequence is 13 residues long. Trimming left V 6 bases short and J 6 bases short, with 14 bases between. CDR3 in DNA: TGTGCCAGCAGTGGGGGTGGAGGGCAGACCCAGTACTTC. This gives the protein CASSGGGGQTQYF.

This clone has just a few counts. The chain joins TRBV6-5 to TRBJ2-7; 8 positions match TRBD1. CDR3 size: 13 residues. V was clipped by 2 bases and J by 3 bases; unmatched bases: 0. Germline V gene data show CDR1 as MNHEY and CDR2 as SVGAGI. The CDR3 DNA follows: TGTGCCAGCAGTTACGGGACAGGCTACGAGCAGTACTTC. Protein: CASSYGTGYEQYF.

V and J are TRBV6-2 or TRBV6-3 and TRBJ2-7; 9 nucleotides agree with TRBD1. V trimming: 4 bases; J trimming: 6 bases; junction bases outside the gene matches: 10. The germline gives CDR1 MNHEY, CDR2 SVGEGT. CDR3 length equals 15 residues. The CDR3 region is CASSLDPGGQGEQYF. The CDR3, as DNA: TGTGCCAGCAGTTTAGACCCCGGGGGACAGGGCGAGCAGTACTTC.

CDR3 residues: CAISRGTGGFQPQHF. The CDR3 nucleotides are TGTGCCATCAGTCGCGGGACAGGGGGCTTTCAGCCCCAGCATTTT. The chain recombines TRBV10-3 with TRBJ1-5; the match to TRBD1 covers 12 bases. The CDR3 length is 15 residues. The V gene end was trimmed by 5 bases and the J gene end by 6 bases; junction bases not matched to a gene: 5. Germline values: CDR1 ENHRY, CDR2 SYGVKD.

V gene TRBV6-5 combines with J gene TRBJ2-7, with 11 bases identical to TRBD2. V shed 6 bases and J 1 base; nucleotides not matched to a gene: 5. The CDR3 extends over 15 amino acids. Germline-derived CDR1 and CDR2 are MNHEY and SVGAGI. The chain's CDR3 is CASRAGLAESYEQYF. In DNA form, the CDR3 reads TGTGCCAGCAGAGCGGGACTAGCGGAATCCTACGAGCAGTACTTC.

This chain connects TRBV6-5 to TRBJ1-2; 9 nucleotides agree with TRBD1. Trimming at V came to 8 bases and at J to 4 bases, leaving 11 bases not matched to a gene. CDR3 length: 15 residues. Germline V gene data show CDR1 as MNHEY and CDR2 as SVGAGI. CDR3 DNA: TGTGCCAGCCGAAGTCGGGGACAGGGCGGCTATGGCTACACCTTC. Its protein product is CASRSRGQGGYGYTF.

V and J are TRBV4-3 and TRBJ2-2; D is unclear. The CDR3 sequence is 17 residues long. Germline V CDR1 and CDR2: LGHNA, YSLEER. Trimming left V 3 bases short and J 0 bases short, with 14 bases between. This CDR3 is CASSQMIAVSNTGELFF. CDR3 nucleotide sequence: TGCGCCAGCAGCCAGATGATAGCCGTCTCGAACACCGGGGAGCTGTTTTTT.

The gene calls are TRBV5-1 and TRBJ2-2; 7 positions match TRBD1. Per the germline V gene, CDR1 is SGHRS and CDR2 is YFSETQ. The CDR3 consists of 14 residues. V trimming: 4 bases; J trimming: 6 bases; junction bases outside the gene matches: 6. The CDR3 here is CASSEGTVPGELFF. The CDR3, as DNA: TGCGCCAGCAGCGAGGGGACAGTACCCGGGGAGCTGTTTTTT.

This clone showed up just once. The V call is TRBV28, the J call TRBJ1-2; TRBD1 is a possible D gene (6 bases). Per the germline V gene, CDR1 is MDHEN and CDR2 is SYDVKM. The CDR3 length is 14 residues. V lost 5 bases and J lost 2, with 12 bases in between. The CDR3 bases are TGTGCCAGCAGTCCTGGGACATCGAACTATGGCTACACCTTC. Protein: CASSPGTSNYGYTF.

The CDR3 loop is CASSIRGFTEAFF. As DNA, the CDR3 is TGTGCCAGTAGTATACGGGGGTTCACTGAAGCTTTCTTT. The V and J genes are TRBV19 and TRBJ1-1; a possible D gene is TRBD1 (5 bases). The V and J ends lost 2 bases and 4 bases respectively, with 8 bases between them. This CDR3 spans 13 amino acids. The V gene's germline CDR1 is LNHDA and CDR2 SQIVND (reference sequence).

V gene TRBV6-5 combines with J gene TRBJ1-3, with D perhaps matching TRBD1 (5 bases). The length of the CDR3 is 14 residues. Trimming pared 0 bases from V and 4 bases from J, leaving 7 bases between. Germline V gene data show CDR1 as MNHEY and CDR2 as SVGAGI. This chain's CDR3 is CASSYSGQGNTIYF. The CDR3 DNA follows: TGTGCCAGCAGTTACTCGGGGCAGGGAAACACCATATATTTT.

This chain links TRBV6-2 or TRBV6-3 with TRBJ2-5, with a weak D call TRBD2 (6 bases). V was trimmed by 6 bases and J by 3 bases, leaving 17 bases between them. CDR1 and CDR2 from the germline V gene are MNHEY and SVGEGT. The CDR3 length is 15 residues. Here the CDR3 reads CASSPFVSSEETQYF. CDR3 nucleotide sequence: TGTGCCAGCAGCCCATTCGTGTCTAGCGAAGAGACCCAGTACTTC.

The V gene is TRBV5-4, the J gene TRBJ1-2; D is perhaps TRBD1 (5 bases). This CDR3 region has 13 residues. V shed 4 bases and J shed 4 bases, with 11 bases lying between them. The germline V gene encodes CDR1 SGHNT and CDR2 YYREEE (reference sequence). Here the CDR3 reads CASSLDSAYGYTF. CDR3 DNA sequence: TGTGCCAGCAGCCTCGACAGTGCCTATGGCTACACCTTC.

The rearrangement links TRBV27 to TRBJ1-2; D may be TRBD1 (5 bases). V lost 8 bases and J lost 3, with 10 bases in between. CDR1 is MNHEY and CDR2 is SMNVEV in the germline V gene (reference sequence). The CDR3 is made up of 12 amino acids. The CDR3 DNA reads as TGTGCCAGCTTTGACAGACACTATGGCTACACCTTC. This encodes CASFDRHYGYTF.

In the case of this clone: Within the sample, other DNA sequences also encode this same CDR3. The chain has TRBV5-1 and TRBJ2-7, with TRBD2 matching over 11 bases. The germline V gene encodes CDR1 SGHRS and CDR2 YFSETQ. Losses at the gene ends were 5 bases for V and 3 bases for J; bases not matched to a gene: 4. This CDR3 contains 14 residues. For the CDR3, the DNA is TGCGCCAGCAGTTCCGGGACTAGCGGCTACGAGCAGTACTTC. It encodes CASSSGTSGYEQYF.

This clone was counted between two and nine times. The CDR3 loop is CASSYRPPGTSKEAFF. The CDR3 coding sequence is TGTGCCAGCAGTTACCGCCCCCCCGGGACATCCAAGGAAGCTTTCTTT. This chain connects TRBV6-5 to TRBJ1-1; D might be TRBD1 (6 bases). Germline CDR1 is MNHEY and CDR2 is SVGAGI. The CDR3 has 16 amino acids. Trimming cost V 2 bases and J 8 bases, with 21 bases left between them.

This chain links TRBV19 with TRBJ2-7; D is perhaps TRBD2 (5 bases). The CDR3 covers 13 residues. Per germline, CDR1 LNHDA and CDR2 SQIVND (reference sequence). Trimming took 5 bases from V and 3 from J, leaving 11 bases between them. Here the CDR3 DNA reads TGTGCCAGTAGTGCAGGACTCAACTACGAGCAGTACTTC. It yields the protein CASSAGLNYEQYF.

About this clone itself: Additional DNA sequences in this sample encode the identical CDR3. The gene calls are TRBV5-1 and TRBJ1-3; D unresolved. Germline CDR1 and CDR2: SGHRS and YFSETQ. The CDR3 spans 14 residues. The V gene lost 4 bases and the J gene lost 0 bases, with 8 bases spanning the gap. CDR3 loop: CASSLGSSGNTIYF. DNA of the CDR3: TGCGCCAGCAGCCTGGGGAGCTCTGGAAACACCATATATTTT.

This chain uses TRBV2 with TRBJ1-1; tentatively, D is TRBD1 (6 bases). The V gene lost 7 bases and the J gene lost 1 base, with 10 bases spanning the gap. Germline CDR1 reads SNHLY; CDR2 reads FYNNEI. CDR3 length: 13 amino acids. CDR3 bases: TGTGCCAGCACCGCGGACAGGAACACTGAAGCTTTCTTT. Translated: CASTADRNTEAFF.

J is TRBJ2-5 and V is TRBV11-3; 9 nucleotides match TRBD2. The CDR3 extends over 18 amino acids. Germline V gene data show CDR1 as SGHNT and CDR2 as YENEEA. With V trimmed by 0 bases and J by 5 bases, 13 bases remained unmatched. CDR3 coding DNA: TGTGCCAGCAGCTTAGAACCCCTGGCGGGGGGGCCTAGGGAGACCCAGTACTTC. Translating it yields CASSLEPLAGGPRETQYF.